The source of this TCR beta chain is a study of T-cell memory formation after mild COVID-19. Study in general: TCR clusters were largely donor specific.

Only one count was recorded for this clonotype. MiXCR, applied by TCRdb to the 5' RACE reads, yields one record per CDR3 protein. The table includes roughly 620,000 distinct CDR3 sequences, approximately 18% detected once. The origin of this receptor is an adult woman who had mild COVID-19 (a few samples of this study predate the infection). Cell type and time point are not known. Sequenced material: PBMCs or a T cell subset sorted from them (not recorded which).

In nucleotides, the CDR3 is TGTGCCTCCCGGACTAGCGGGGTAGAGACCCAGTACTTC. Protein: CASRTSGVETQYF. The J gene is TRBJ2-5, the V gene TRBV30, with 12 bases aligning to TRBD2. Germline loops: CDR1 GTSNPN, CDR2 SVGIG (reference sequence). V lost 7 bases, J lost 4 bases, and 4 bases stayed unmatched. The CDR3 runs to 13 residues.